This T cell receptor beta chain originates from a study of blood T cell repertoires in COVID-19 (TCRdb year 2020). About the full investigation: Collaborator samples came from the United States, Italy and Spain and covered acute and convalescent phases of COVID-19. The dataset comprised deeply sampled blood TCRbeta repertoires from subjects exposed to, actively infected with, or recovered from COVID-19. The samples were drawn from the first 160 participants of the ongoing ImmuneRACE study and from 1,200 or so subjects provided by 6 global collaborators. The prospective study material was composed of cDNA or gDNA derived from T cells, B-cell-depleted T cells, or PBMCs. The sample metadata nearly always contained a de-identified subject ID, COVID-19 status, age in years and sex. Where available, HLA class I and class II types were obtained from metadata supplied by the sample provider rather than from assay-based typing. The repertoires were made available in a free public database intended to serve as a resource for research on the immune response to SARS-CoV-2.

Overall results and qualifications from the work: The quantity of clinical and demographic metadata differed by source and by participant and was supplied without curation.

Another Seattle source contributed samples from volunteer blood donors who had recovered from COVID-19. The collaborating institutions used their own protocols to collect whole blood in K2EDTA tubes. For TCRbeta analysis, collaborator samples were shipped as frozen whole blood, as isolated PBMCs, or as DNA extracted from either sample type. TCRbeta CDR3 regions were amplified from genomic DNA using the immunoSEQ Assay, a bias-controlled multiplex PCR. Per the authors' processing: Within the assay, amplification of reference gene primers was used to estimate how many nucleated cells each sample contained. To quantify the absolute abundance of each unique TCRbeta CDR3 rearrangement, sequence reads were collapsed and filtered. For each sample, productive Simpson clonality was calculated as the square root of Simpson's diversity index over productive rearrangements. The table was pulled from immuneACCESS by TCRdb, which kept in-frame rearrangements only. Such tables lose some clones; where checked, under half of the loss comes from unresolved V genes, and the rest has no known cause. V, J and clone size reflect that table, while D and trimming were determined from the DNA. A total of about 240,000 clones appear in this sample, 86% of them only once. Of the sample, approximately 3% is held by the ten largest clones.

With respect to this clone: Its binding antigen is unknown. Base qualities are not recorded, but no much larger clone differs from it by a single base.

The source material was peripheral blood. This TCR derives from a woman younger than 45 who had recovered from COVID-19.

The nucleotides are TGTGCCAGCAGCTTAGCTTCGACAGCGGGGAACACCATATATTTT. It is translated as CASSLASTAGNTIYF. The chain joins TRBV7-6 to TRBJ1-3; TRBD1 is perhaps the D gene, given 5 matching bases. Including the terminal cysteine and phenylalanine, the CDR3 comprises 15 residues. Of all the DNA, just the CDR3 is kept, 45 bases in frame from base 1. CDR1 SGHVS and CDR2 FNYEAQ are derived from the germline V gene. Relative to germline, V is 0 bases shorter and J is 7 bases shorter, with 13 bases between their ends.